These 13 T cell receptor beta chains came from one sample sequenced in a study of cytomegalovirus exposure and HLA in healthy donors. PCR primers comprised 60 Vbeta and 13 Jbeta primers. Sequencing was performed with immunoSEQ multiplex PCR; in TCRdb, only in-frame clones are kept and a portion is missing. The sample table includes around 65,000 clones. The sample was PBMCs. All receptors derive from a boy between 10 and 17 years old in good health and CMV-seronegative.

This sequence joins TRBV27 and TRBJ1-2; 9 nucleotides agree with TRBD1. Germline V CDR1 and CDR2: MNHEY, SMNVEV (reference sequence). J gave up 3 bases and V 4 bases, and 12 bases lay outside the gene matches. The CDR3 runs 17 residues. This CDR3 reads CASSWGVTGGADYGYTF. The CDR3 nucleotides are TGTGCCAGCAGTTGGGGCGTGACAGGGGGAGCGGACTATGGCTACACCTTC.

The chain carries TRBV7-3 and TRBJ2-7; 9 nucleotides align to TRBD1. The J segment lost 6 bases and the V segment lost 8 bases, leaving 11 bases of the junction unmatched. Germline values: CDR1 SGHTA, CDR2 FQGTGA. The CDR3 sequence is 14 residues long. In DNA form, the CDR3 reads TGTGCCAGCTGTGAATCCGGGACAGGGCTCGAGCAGTACTTC. It codes for CASCESGTGLEQYF. Combining the CDR3 with reference TRBV7-3 and TRBJ2-7 gives the whole variable domain GAGVSQTPSNKVTEKGKYVELRCDPISGHTALYWYRQSLGQGPEFLIYFQGTGAADDSGLPNDRFFAVRPEGSVSTLKIQRTERGDSAVYLCASCESGTGLEQYFGPGTRLTVT.

This rearrangement joins TRBV19 to TRBJ2-1; TRBD1 agrees at 9 bases. The junction had 3 bases not matched to a gene; V was cut back by 3 bases and J by 3 bases. The V gene's germline CDR1 is LNHDA and CDR2 SQIVND (reference sequence). The length of the CDR3 is 15 residues. This chain's CDR3 is CASSMGTGIYNEQFF. DNA of the CDR3: TGTGCCAGTAGTATGGGGACAGGGATCTACAATGAGCAGTTCTTC.

The rearrangement links TRBV7-2 to TRBJ2-5, with a weak D call TRBD1 (5 bases). Trimming removed 7 bases at V and 4 bases at J, with 16 bases between. The CDR3 length is 14 residues. Per germline, CDR1 SGHTA and CDR2 FQGNSA. The CDR3 is CASTKGPGPETQYF. The CDR3 nucleotides read TGTGCCAGCACCAAAGGGCCAGGGCCAGAGACCCAGTACTTC.

This sequence joins TRBV11-3 and TRBJ1-1; tentative D call: TRBD1 (5 bases). The CDR3 contains 13 residues. The germline V gene encodes CDR1 SGHNT and CDR2 YENEEA. V gave up 2 bases and J gave up 3 bases, with 7 bases separating them. The CDR3 loop is CASSLNRYTEAFF. The DNA of the CDR3 is TGTGCCAGCAGCTTAAACAGGTACACTGAAGCTTTCTTT.

V gene TRBV5-8 combines with J gene TRBJ2-3, with 13 nucleotides matching TRBD2. This CDR3 has 16 amino acids. Germline V gene lookup returns CDR1 SGHTS and CDR2 YDEGEE. V shed 4 bases and J 5 bases; nucleotides not matched to a gene: 7. Written as DNA, the CDR3 is TGTGCCAGCAGCCCCGGGACTAGCGGGATAGGAGATACGCAGTATTTT. Encoded protein: CASSPGTSGIGDTQYF. Based on the CDR3 plus reference TRBV5-8 and TRBJ2-3, the full variable domain is EAGVTQSPTHLIKTRGQQATLRCSPISGHTSVYWYQQALGLGLQFLLWYDEGEERNRGNFPPRFSGRQFPNYSSELNVNALELEDSALYLCASSPGTSGIGDTQYFGPGTRLTVL.

The chain combines TRBV19 with TRBJ2-7; D might be TRBD1 (5 bases). CDR3 size: 13 residues. CDR1 is LNHDA and CDR2 is SQIVND in the germline V gene (reference sequence). Trimming stripped 4 bases from V and 2 bases from J, with 9 bases between. CDR3 protein: CASSNQGAYEQYF. The CDR3 region has the DNA TGTGCCAGTAGTAATCAGGGCGCCTACGAGCAGTACTTC.

This chain joins TRBV7-2 and TRBJ1-1; possible D gene TRBD1, 6 bases. CDR1 SGHTA and CDR2 FQGNSA come from the germline V gene. CDR3 length: 15 amino acids. Trimming stripped 4 bases from V and 5 bases from J, with 17 bases between. The chain's CDR3 is CASSSTAGAGTEAFF. The CDR3 DNA reads TGTGCCAGCAGCTCCACTGCGGGGGCTGGGACTGAAGCTTTCTTT.

V gene TRBV7-9 combines with J gene TRBJ2-6, with 7 bases lining up with TRBD1. Trimming removed 7 bases from V and 0 bases from J; junction bases left unmatched: 6. Germline V CDR1 and CDR2: SEHNR, FQNEAQ (reference sequence). The CDR3 is 16 amino acids. Here the CDR3 reads CASTRTGLSGANVLTF. In DNA form, the CDR3 reads TGTGCCAGCACCAGGACAGGCCTCTCTGGGGCCAACGTCCTGACTTTC.

This sequence joins TRBV5-5 and TRBJ1-2; no definite D call. Germline CDR1 SGHKS, CDR2 YYEKEE (reference sequence). CDR3 length: 13 amino acids. V lost 3 bases, J lost 4 bases, and 10 bases lay in between. The CDR3 here is CASSSHGSYGYTF. CDR3 bases: TGTGCCAGCAGCTCACATGGTTCCTATGGCTACACCTTC.

J is TRBJ2-2 and V is TRBV9; D is unclear. The CDR3 runs 13 residues. Trimming pared 6 bases from V and 2 bases from J, leaving 8 bases between. Germline V gives CDR1 SGDLS, CDR2 YYNGEE. The CDR3 coding sequence is TGTGCCAGCACCCTAAAAAACACCGGGGAGCTGTTTTTT. This translates into CASTLKNTGELFF.

This sequence joins TRBV28 and TRBJ1-2, with D maybe TRBD1 (6 bases). CDR3 size: 14 residues. Germline CDR1 MDHEN, CDR2 SYDVKM. V shed 0 bases and J shed 5 bases, with 10 bases lying between them. The CDR3 DNA is TGTGCCAGCAGTTTATGGGACAGCACTTATGGCTACACCTTC. This gives the protein CASSLWDSTYGYTF.

The chain carries TRBV29-1 and TRBJ2-7; D is uncertain. Trimming removed 4 bases at V and 2 bases at J, with 15 bases between. Germline V gene data show CDR1 as SQVTM and CDR2 as ANQGSEA. This CDR3 has 14 residues. The CDR3 DNA sequence: TGCAGCGTTGTCGGCTCGACATCGGCCTACGAGCAGTACTTC. This encodes CSVVGSTSAYEQYF.